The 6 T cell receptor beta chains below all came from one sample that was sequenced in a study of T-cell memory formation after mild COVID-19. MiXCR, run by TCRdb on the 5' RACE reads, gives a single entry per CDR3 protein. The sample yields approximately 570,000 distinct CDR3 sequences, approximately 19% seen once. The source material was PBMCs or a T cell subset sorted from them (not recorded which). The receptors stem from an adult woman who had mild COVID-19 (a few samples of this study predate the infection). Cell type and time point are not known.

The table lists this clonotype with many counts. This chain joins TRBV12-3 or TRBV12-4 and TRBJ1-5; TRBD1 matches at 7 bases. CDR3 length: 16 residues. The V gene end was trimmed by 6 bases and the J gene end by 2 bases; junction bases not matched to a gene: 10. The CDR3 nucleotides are TGTGCCAGCAGCCTAAATATCGGACAGGGCAATCAGCCCCAGCATTTT. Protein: CASSLNIGQGNQPQHF.

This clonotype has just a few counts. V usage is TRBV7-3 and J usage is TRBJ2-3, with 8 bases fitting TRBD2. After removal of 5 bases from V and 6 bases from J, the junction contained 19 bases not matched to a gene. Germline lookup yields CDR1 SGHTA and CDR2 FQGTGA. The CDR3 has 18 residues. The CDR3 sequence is CASSSYPGLGGGTDTQYF. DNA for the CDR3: TGTGCCAGCAGCAGCTACCCGGGACTAGGGGGTGGTACCGATACGCAGTATTTT.

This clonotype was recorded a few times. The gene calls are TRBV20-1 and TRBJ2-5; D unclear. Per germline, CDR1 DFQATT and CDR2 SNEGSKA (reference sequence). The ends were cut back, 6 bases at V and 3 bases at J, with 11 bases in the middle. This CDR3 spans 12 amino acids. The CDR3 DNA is TGCAGTGCCAGTGGACGGGAAGAGACCCAGTACTTC. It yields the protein CSASGREETQYF.

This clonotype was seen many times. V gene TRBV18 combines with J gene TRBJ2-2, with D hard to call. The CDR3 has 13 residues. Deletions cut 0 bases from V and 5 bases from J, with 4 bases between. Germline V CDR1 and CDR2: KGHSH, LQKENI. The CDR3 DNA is TGTGCCAGCTCACCACCGTTAACCGGGGAGCTGTTTTTT. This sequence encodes CASSPPLTGELFF.

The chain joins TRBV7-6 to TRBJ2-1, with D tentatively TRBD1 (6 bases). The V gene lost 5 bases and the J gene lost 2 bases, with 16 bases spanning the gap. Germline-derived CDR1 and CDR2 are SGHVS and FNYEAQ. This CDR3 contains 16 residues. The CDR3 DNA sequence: TGTGCCAGCAGCCAAGAGGCAGGGGAAGCCTACAATGAGCAGTTCTTC. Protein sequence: CASSQEAGEAYNEQFF.

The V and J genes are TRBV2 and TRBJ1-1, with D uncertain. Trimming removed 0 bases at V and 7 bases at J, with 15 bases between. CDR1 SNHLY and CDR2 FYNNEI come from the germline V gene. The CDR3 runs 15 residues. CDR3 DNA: TGTGCCAGCAGTGAAGCGCTGGGTTCGGAGGATGAAGCTTTCTTT. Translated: CASSEALGSEDEAFF.